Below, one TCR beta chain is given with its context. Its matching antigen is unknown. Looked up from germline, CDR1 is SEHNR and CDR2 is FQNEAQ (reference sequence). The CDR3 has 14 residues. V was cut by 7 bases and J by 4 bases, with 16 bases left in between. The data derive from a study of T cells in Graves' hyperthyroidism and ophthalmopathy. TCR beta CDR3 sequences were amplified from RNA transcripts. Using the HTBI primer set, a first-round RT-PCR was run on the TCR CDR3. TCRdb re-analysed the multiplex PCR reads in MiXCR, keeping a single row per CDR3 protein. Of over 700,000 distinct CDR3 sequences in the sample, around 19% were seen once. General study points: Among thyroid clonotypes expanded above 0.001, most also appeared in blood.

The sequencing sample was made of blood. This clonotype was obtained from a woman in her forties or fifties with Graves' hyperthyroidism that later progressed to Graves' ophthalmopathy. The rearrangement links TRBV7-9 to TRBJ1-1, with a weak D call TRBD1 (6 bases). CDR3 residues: CASNRNTGPTEAFF. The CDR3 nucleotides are TGTGCCAGCAATAGAAACACAGGGCCCACTGAAGCTTTCTTT. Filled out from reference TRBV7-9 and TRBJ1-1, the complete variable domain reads DTGVSQNPRHKITKRGQNVTFRCDPISEHNRLYWYRQTLGQGPEFLTYFQNEAQLEKSRLLSDRFSAERPKGSFSTLEIQRTEQGDSAMYLCASNRNTGPTEAFFGQGTRLTVV.